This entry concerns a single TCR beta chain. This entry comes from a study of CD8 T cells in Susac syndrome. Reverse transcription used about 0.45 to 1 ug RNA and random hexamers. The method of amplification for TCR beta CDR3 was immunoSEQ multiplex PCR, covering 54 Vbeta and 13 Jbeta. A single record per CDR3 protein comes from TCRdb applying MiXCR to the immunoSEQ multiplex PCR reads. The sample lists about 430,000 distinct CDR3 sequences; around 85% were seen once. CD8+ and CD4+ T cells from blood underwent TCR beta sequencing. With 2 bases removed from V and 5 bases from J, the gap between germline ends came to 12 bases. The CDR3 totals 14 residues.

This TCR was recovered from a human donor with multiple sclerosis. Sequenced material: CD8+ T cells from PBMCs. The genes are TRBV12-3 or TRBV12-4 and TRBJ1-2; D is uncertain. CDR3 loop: CASSLLGRIYGYTF. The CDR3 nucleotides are TGTGCCAGCAGTTTACTTGGGCGGATTTATGGCTACACCTTC.